The sequence of this TCR beta chain was determined in a study of T-cell reconstitution after alpha-beta-depleted transplantation in children. V dropped 5 bases and J dropped 5; count of bases not matched to a gene: 8. The CDR3 has 13 residues. Germline CDR1 is DFQATT and CDR2 is SNEGSKA (reference sequence). General study points: Alpha-beta T cells about two months after transplant reportedly derived from several hundred expanded graft clones. TCRbeta diversity was high at day 60 in some patients (a result of surviving recipient T cells and thymic progenitors).

Preparation of the TCRbeta library used unique molecular identifiers. Each CDR3 protein is one row after TCRdb ran MiXCR on the PCR reads. Of about 580,000 distinct CDR3 sequences listed, roughly 23% are singletons. Note on this clonotype: The antigen is unknown.

The sample here was PBMCs, mostly from graft donor cells, taken 360 days after TCRalphabeta/CD19-depleted stem cell transplant. This chain uses TRBV20-1 with TRBJ2-7; 8 bases align to TRBD1. This TCR came from a boy in the first two years of life who had a stem cell transplant for acute myeloid leukemia, so the T cells may come from the graft donor. The CDR3 is CSALTGVEDEQYF. In DNA, the CDR3 is TGCAGTGCTTTGACAGGGGTTGAGGACGAGCAGTACTTC.